This T cell receptor beta chain was profiled in a study of shared clonotypes between healthy human individuals. Findings and limits, study-wide: Naive subsets tended to show greater estimated richness than memory subsets.

Trimming removed 4 bases from V and 11 bases from J, with 13 bases in between. Per the germline V gene, CDR1 is MGHDK and CDR2 is SYGVNS. The CDR3 covers 12 residues. Data came from immunoSEQ multiplex PCR; TCRdb stores just in-frame clones and leaves some out. The sample has millions of clones; over 85% are singletons. Worth noting for this clone: Its matching antigen is unknown.

The sequenced material came from naive CD4+ T cells sorted from blood. Subset of the sample: CD45RA+ positively selected. The sequence was collected from a man aged 18 to 30 in good health. The V gene is TRBV25-1, the J gene TRBJ2-3; D is perhaps TRBD2 (5 bases). CDR3: CASSVTGEMQYF. In nucleotides, the CDR3 is TGTGCCAGCAGTGTAACCGGGGAAATGCAGTATTTT.